Listed below are T cell receptor beta chains from one sample, sequenced in a study of memory CD4+ T cells and cytomegalovirus serostatus. TCRdb's copy holds only in-frame clones and misses some; the assay was immunoSEQ multiplex PCR. Here the sample spans fewer than 75,000 clones, over 75% being singletons. The sample consisted of memory CD4+ T cells from blood. The receptors stem from an adult in good health and CMV-seronegative. Each CDR3 is given with its conserved first and last residue. A D gene is named only where the DNA matches it firmly. The size entry is marked missing in some rows and otherwise reads once, few, many or a size class.

D gene	clone size	J gene	V gene	CDR3 DNA	CDR3 protein
TRBD1	NA	TRBJ1-2	TRBV6-5	TGTGCCAGCAGTTACGGCGGCCACAGGGGAATGGGGGGCTACACCTTC	CASSYGGHRGMGGYTF
NA	NA	TRBJ2-7	TRBV4-1	TGCGCCAGCAGCCAAAACCGACAGGACCCCTACGAGCAGTACTTC	CASSQNRQDPYEQYF
NA	NA	TRBJ1-6	TRBV18	TGTGCCAGCTCATTCGGCAGTAATAATTCACCCCTCCACTTT	CASSFGSNNSPLHF
TRBD2	NA	TRBJ2-5	TRBV27	TGTGCCAGCAGTTGGGCTAGCGGAGGGACCCAGTACTTC	CASSWASGGTQYF
NA	NA	TRBJ2-6	TRBV5-1	TGCGCCAGCAGCATTACAAGCTCTGGGGCCAACGTCCTGACTTTC	CASSITSSGANVLTF
NA	NA	TRBJ1-2	TRBV6-6	TGTGCCAGCAGTTACTCTACAGCTAATGGCTACACCTTC	CASSYSTANGYTF
NA	NA	TRBJ1-1	TRBV27	TGTGCCAGCAGTTCATCGGTGAGGACTGAAGCTTTCTTT	CASSSSVRTEAFF
NA	NA	TRBJ1-5	TRBV4-2	TGTGCCAGCAGCCGGGTCCGCAATCAGCCCCAGCATTTT	CASSRVRNQPQHF
TRBD2	NA	TRBJ2-4	TRBV2	TGTGCCAGCAGCCAAAGGGTAGCGGGGGGTTCCAAAAACATTCAGTACTTC	CASSQRVAGGSKNIQYF
NA	NA	TRBJ2-3	TRBV2	TGTGCCAGCAGGGCCCTAACAGATACGCAGTATTTT	CASRALTDTQYF
NA	NA	TRBJ1-2	TRBV27	TGTGCCAGCAGTTTAGAGGGGTGGCGTGGCTACACCTTC	CASSLEGWRGYTF
TRBD2	NA	TRBJ2-1	TRBV7-8	TGTGCCAGCAGCTTCGGCCGACCCGGGACTAGCGGCTACAATGAGCAGTTCTTC	CASSFGRPGTSGYNEQFF
TRBD2	NA	TRBJ2-5	TRBV6-1	TGTGCCAGCATGATTAGCGGGAGGGCCCGAGAGACCCAGTACTTC	CASMISGRARETQYF
NA	NA	TRBJ1-2	TRBV27	TGTGCCAGCAGTTTTTTGAGTGACAGGCGTAACGGCTACACCTTC	CASSFLSDRRNGYTF
NA	NA	TRBJ2-5	TRBV27	TGTGCCAGCAGCCGCGTCCGTAGCCAGGAGACCCAGTACTTC	CASSRVRSQETQYF
TRBD1	NA	TRBJ2-7	TRBV18	TGTGCCAGCTCACAAGGACAGGGCACCTACGAGCAGTACTTC	CASSQGQGTYEQYF
NA	NA	TRBJ1-2	TRBV27	TGTGCCAGCAGTTTCAGTGTGGGTTACGGCTACACCTTC	CASSFSVGYGYTF
TRBD1	NA	TRBJ2-2	TRBV5-4	TGTGCCAGCAGAGATGAGGGACAGGGACGGACCGGGGAGCTGTTTTTT	CASRDEGQGRTGELFF
NA	NA	TRBJ2-5	TRBV14	TGTGCCAGCAGCCAAAGGGGGTCGAAGACCCAGTACTTC	CASSQRGSKTQYF
NA	few	TRBJ1-4	TRBV2	TGTGCCAGCAGTAAAAAGGGATCTGGTGGGGAAAAACTGTTTTTT	CASSKKGSGGEKLFF
NA	NA	TRBJ1-1	TRBV5-4	TGTGCCAGCAGCTGGGGCGGCAAGAACACTGAAGCTTTCTTT	CASSWGGKNTEAFF
NA	NA	TRBJ2-1	TRBV11-1	TGTGCCAGCAGCTCTCTTAGGTGGGACAATGAGCAGTTCTTC	CASSSLRWDNEQFF
TRBD2	NA	TRBJ2-1	TRBV7-9	TGTGCCAGCAGAGGACTAGCGGGAGTGTCCTACAATGAGCAGTTCTTC	CASRGLAGVSYNEQFF
NA	NA	TRBJ2-7	TRBV25-1	TGTGCCAGCAGTGACGCGGGGCACTCCTACGAGCAGTACTTC	CASSDAGHSYEQYF
TRBD2	NA	TRBJ2-4	TRBV7-2	TGTGCCAGCAGCTTAGTCAGTAGCGGGAGCGACCCCTCCAAAAACATTCAGTACTTC	CASSLVSSGSDPSKNIQYF
NA	few	TRBJ1-2	TRBV18	TGTGCCAGCTCACCACCGCAGTTGGGGTATGGCTACACCTTC	CASSPPQLGYGYTF
NA	NA	TRBJ1-6	TRBV2	TGTGCCAGCAGTGAACGGGCGCCTAGAGGGTCTTCACCCCTCCACTTT	CASSERAPRGSSPLHF
TRBD1	NA	TRBJ1-2	TRBV5-6	TGTGCCAGCAGCATGGGACAGGGACGGAATGGCTACACCTTC	CASSMGQGRNGYTF
NA	NA	TRBJ1-2	TRBV10-3	TGTGCCATCAGTGCAGGGGCCACCTATGGCTACACCTTC	CAISAGATYGYTF
NA	NA	TRBJ2-7	TRBV27	TGTGCCAGCGAGATCTACGAGCAGTACTTC	CASEIYEQYF
TRBD2	few	TRBJ2-7	TRBV2	TGTGCCAGCAGTACCGGGACTAGCGGGACCGAGCAGTACTTC	CASSTGTSGTEQYF
TRBD1	once	TRBJ1-1	TRBV15	TGTGCCACCCACCGGGACAGGGGGAACCCTGAAGCTTTCTTT	CATHRDRGNPEAFF
TRBD2	NA	TRBJ2-1	TRBV7-2	TGTGCCAGCAGCCCACTAGCGGGGGGGGCAAATGAGCAGTTCTTC	CASSPLAGGANEQFF
TRBD2	NA	TRBJ2-7	TRBV10-3	TGTGCCATCAGTGTTCTAGCGGCCTACGAGCAGTACTTC	CAISVLAAYEQYF
TRBD2	medium-sized	TRBJ2-7	TRBV6-5	TGTGCCAGCAGTTCCTACAGCGGGGGCTCAGGATACGAGCAGTACTTC	CASSSYSGGSGYEQYF
NA	NA	TRBJ2-1	TRBV7-9	TGTGCCAGCAGCCAACGGGGGAGTACCGCACCCAATGAGCAGTTCTTC	CASSQRGSTAPNEQFF